This TCR beta chain was sequenced for a study of blood T cell repertoires in COVID-19. Study summary: Donors in the United States, Italy and Spain gave samples during acute or convalescent COVID-19. PBMCs, B-cell-depleted T cells, or T cells provided the cDNA or gDNA that made up the material.

The CDR3 contains 15 residues. Germline assignment: CDR1 MNHEY and CDR2 SMNVEV (reference sequence). Trimming took 5 bases from V and 3 from J, leaving 17 bases between them. Seattle participants joined during active infection and were tracked over time. How the authors handled the data: Reference gene primers were amplified, and this amplification served to estimate nucleated cell counts. Repertoires were generated with immunoSEQ multiplex PCR, while TCRdb's copy carries only in-frame clones and drops some. The V and J calls and clone size were taken over from that table, and D and trimming were inferred from the DNA. This table has 300,000 to 450,000 clones, 89% appearing once.

The sequenced material came from peripheral blood. This rearrangement joins TRBV27 to TRBJ2-7; D might be TRBD1 (6 bases). The receptor comes from a woman aged 55 to 70 with COVID-19, enrolled during active disease. CDR3 loop: CASSPGTPGYYEQYF. The CDR3, as DNA: TGTGCCAGCAGTCCCGGGACACCTGGATACTACGAGCAGTACTTC.